This T cell receptor beta chain is drawn from a study of T cell responses to AZD1222 COVID-19 vaccine. The ends lost 6 bases at V and 2 bases at J; junction bases unmatched: 6. The germline CDR1 and CDR2 sequences are KGHSH and LQKENI. CDR3 length equals 14 residues. The data were produced by immunoSEQ multiplex PCR, yet TCRdb's version contains in-frame clones alone and is incomplete. The data contain over 95,000 clones, around nine tenths of them singletons. The TCR originated in an adult in good health. The sequencing used peripheral blood, collected on day 0 of AZD1222 vaccination. The chain carries TRBV18 and TRBJ1-1, with 7 bases lining up with TRBD1. This chain's CDR3 is CASSGQALNTEAFF. The DNA for the CDR3 is TGTGCCAGCTCCGGACAGGCGCTAAACACTGAAGCTTTCTTT.